A single sample is the source of the 21 T cell receptor beta chains below, sequenced in a study of early T cells in non-severe SARS-CoV-2 infection. One entry per CDR3 protein results from TCRdb running MiXCR on the 5' RACE reads. This table has 35,000 to 40,000 distinct CDR3 sequences, 5% to 6.5% appearing once. The sequenced sample consisted of whole blood. The receptors here all came from an adult who was a healthcare worker with PCR-confirmed SARS-CoV-2 infection or an uninfected control (not recorded which).

This clonotype was observed many times. The chain joins TRBV19 to TRBJ1-5; D remains ambiguous. Germline V gene data show CDR1 as LNHDA and CDR2 as SQIVND (reference sequence). The CDR3 length is 15 residues. The ends were cut back, 1 base at V and 0 bases at J, with 7 bases in the middle. The CDR3 protein is CASSIAGYSNQPQHF. CDR3 DNA: TGTGCCAGTAGTATAGCGGGTTATAGCAATCAGCCCCAGCATTTT.

This clonotype was seen at least ten times. This chain uses TRBV18 with TRBJ2-5; 8 bases match TRBD1. V lost 4 bases, J lost 5 bases, and 12 bases stayed unmatched. The CDR3 covers 16 residues. CDR1 is KGHSH, CDR2 LQKENI, per germline. Here the CDR3 reads CASSRTGQGGWETQYF. The CDR3 DNA follows: TGTGCCAGCTCACGCACCGGACAGGGTGGATGGGAGACCCAGTACTTC. The variable domain in full, with the rest retrieved from reference TRBV18 and TRBJ2-5, is NAGVMQNPRHLVRRRGQEARLRCSPMKGHSHVYWYRQLPEEGLKFMVYLQKENIIDESGMPKERFSAEFPKEGPSILRIQQVVRGDSAAYFCASSRTGQGGWETQYFGPGTRLLVL.

This clonotype was counted many times. The DNA for the CDR3 is TGTGCCTGGAGTGAGGGACCCTATGGCTACACCTTC. Translating gives CAWSEGPYGYTF. The chain links TRBV30 to TRBJ1-2, with D perhaps TRBD1 (5 bases). This CDR3 is 12 amino acids long. Germline CDR1 GTSNPN, CDR2 SVGIG (reference sequence). V dropped 1 base and J dropped 4 bases, with 7 bases sitting between them.

This clonotype was picked up a small number of times. V and J are TRBV7-2 and TRBJ2-2; D possibly corresponds to TRBD1 (5 bases). Per the germline V gene, CDR1 is SGHTA and CDR2 is FQGNSA. With 2 bases removed from V and 1 base from J, the gap between germline ends came to 11 bases. The CDR3 length is 16 residues. The CDR3 DNA reads TGTGCCAGCAGCTTATATGGGGCACGGAACACCGGGGAGCTGTTTTTT. The encoded protein is CASSLYGARNTGELFF.

At least ten counts were recorded for this clonotype. The chain is built from TRBV4-1 and TRBJ1-6, with D possibly TRBD1 on 6 matching bases. The ends were cut back, 3 bases at V and 3 bases at J, with 12 bases in the middle. Germline CDR1 is MGHRA and CDR2 is YSYEKL. The CDR3 extends over 16 amino acids. The CDR3 sequence: CASSQGTRIYNSPLHF. The CDR3, as DNA: TGCGCCAGCAGCCAGGGGACAAGGATCTATAATTCACCCCTCCACTTT.

This clonotype was detected ten times or more. The chain joins TRBV20-1 to TRBJ2-2, with 7 bases matching TRBD1. In germline, CDR1 is DFQATT, CDR2 SNEGSKA (reference sequence). This CDR3 spans 13 amino acids. Trimming cost V 5 bases and J 0 bases; bases outside gene matches: 0. The CDR3 nucleotides are TGCAGTGCTGGACAGGCGAACACCGGGGAGCTGTTTTTT. It translates to CSAGQANTGELFF.

For this clonotype: A read error may explain this, as a much larger clone is one base away. V and J are TRBV12-3 or TRBV12-4 and TRBJ2-2; 9 positions match TRBD2. The CDR3 is 14 residues long. CDR3 bases: TGTGCCAGCAGTCTAGCGGGAAACACCGGGGAGCCGTTTTTT. It specifies CASSLAGNTGEPFF.

This clonotype was seen at least ten times. CDR3 DNA: TGTGCCAGCAGCCAAGAACTATTGCCGCCGAATACGCAGTATTTT. Translation: CASSQELLPPNTQYF. The chain links TRBV4-2 to TRBJ2-3, with D unresolved. The CDR3 spans 15 residues. Looked up from germline, CDR1 is LGHNA and CDR2 is YNFKEQ. The V gene lost 0 bases and the J gene lost 7 bases, with 14 bases spanning the gap.

The chain joins TRBV6-6 to TRBJ2-5, with 7 nucleotides matching TRBD1. The CDR3 length is 15 residues. Trimming cost V 3 bases and J 2 bases; bases outside gene matches: 6. Germline CDR1 reads MNHNY; CDR2 reads SVGAGI (reference sequence). The CDR3 sequence is CASSYQGTAQETQYF. CDR3 coding DNA: TGTGCCAGCAGTTATCAAGGGACAGCACAAGAGACCCAGTACTTC.

The table lists this clonotype with many counts. Here the CDR3 reads CASSFLTGEYEQYF. The CDR3 DNA is TGTGCCAGCAGCTTTCTGACGGGGGAGTACGAGCAGTACTTC. This rearrangement joins TRBV7-2 to TRBJ2-7; a weak D match, TRBD2 (6 bases). The germline V gene encodes CDR1 SGHTA and CDR2 FQGNSA. Trimming cost V 3 bases and J 4 bases, with 13 bases left between them. This CDR3 spans 14 amino acids.

The chain couples TRBV6-1 to TRBJ2-4, with 9 bases matching TRBD2. Germline V gene sequence: CDR1 MNHNS, CDR2 SASEGT. Losses at the gene ends were 4 bases for V and 9 bases for J; bases not matched to a gene: 7. CDR3 length: 14 amino acids. DNA for the CDR3: TGTGCCAGCAGTGGGCGGGAGGGCCTCGGCATTCAGTACTTC. Translation: CASSGREGLGIQYF.

This clonotype was counted at least ten times. J is TRBJ2-5 and V is TRBV6-6, with D perhaps matching TRBD2 (6 bases). V was cut by 5 bases and J by 5 bases, with 21 bases left in between. The length of the CDR3 is 16 residues. In germline, CDR1 is MNHNY, CDR2 SVGAGI (reference sequence). CDR3 DNA sequence: TGTGCCAGCAGTCGCCTTGGGAGGTCCTACATGGAGACCCAGTACTTC. This sequence encodes CASSRLGRSYMETQYF.

The genes are TRBV4-1 and TRBJ2-1; D is uncertain. The V end lost 1 base, the J end lost 9 bases, and 10 bases lay between the germline ends. This CDR3 has 13 amino acids. Germline V gene data show CDR1 as MGHRA and CDR2 as YSYEKL. DNA for the CDR3: TGCGCCAGCAGCCAAGTACACGTCGGTGAGCAGTTCTTC. It translates to CASSQVHVGEQFF.

This clonotype was counted only a few times. V is TRBV7-9 and J is TRBJ2-2; the D gene could be TRBD1 or TRBD2 (5 bases each). In germline, CDR1 is SEHNR, CDR2 FQNEAQ (reference sequence). The CDR3 spans 14 residues. V lost 3 bases and J 4 bases, leaving 9 bases between the germline ends. This CDR3 reads CASSFGARTGELFF. The CDR3 region has the DNA TGTGCCAGCAGCTTCGGGGCACGCACCGGGGAGCTGTTTTTT.

This clonotype was detected many times. The rearrangement uses TRBV10-3 and TRBJ2-1, with no clear D. The CDR3 loop spans 12 amino acids. From germline, CDR1 is ENHRY and CDR2 SYGVKD. V was cut by 3 bases and J by 9 bases, with 9 bases left in between. This chain's CDR3 is CAISELSREQFF. CDR3 DNA sequence: TGTGCCATCAGTGAATTAAGCCGTGAGCAGTTCTTC.

In its sample, this clonotype was seen many times. V and J are TRBV2 and TRBJ2-7; D call uncertain. In germline, CDR1 is SNHLY, CDR2 FYNNEI. V was cut by 7 bases and J by 5 bases, with 12 bases left in between. This CDR3 is built from 12 residues. This CDR3 is CASNVAAHEQYF. The CDR3 DNA follows: TGTGCCAGCAACGTTGCGGCCCACGAGCAGTACTTC. The full variable domain, completed using reference TRBV2 and TRBJ2-7, is EPEVTQTPSHQVTQMGQEVILRCVPISNHLYFYWYRQILGQKVEFLVSFYNNEISEKSEIFDDQFSVERPDGSNFTLKIRSTKLEDSAMYFCASNVAAHEQYFGPGTRLTVT.

This clonotype was observed a few times. In nucleotides, the CDR3 is TGTGCCAGCAGCTTGGGTGACAGGCTGGCAGATACGCAGTATTTT. This encodes CASSLGDRLADTQYF. This rearrangement joins TRBV5-8 to TRBJ2-3, with D possibly matching TRBD1 (6 bases). The CDR3 contains 15 residues. Trimming cost V 0 bases and J 4 bases, with 12 bases left between them. The germline gives CDR1 SGHTS, CDR2 YDEGEE.

This clonotype was observed a handful of times. The chain couples TRBV7-8 to TRBJ2-1; D ambiguous. This CDR3 comprises 17 residues. V lost 1 base and J lost 7, with 20 bases in between. Germline loops: CDR1 SGHVS, CDR2 FQNEAQ. Here the CDR3 reads CASSLVWAAPFSNEQFF. The CDR3 DNA sequence: TGTGCCAGCAGCTTAGTATGGGCCGCGCCGTTTTCGAATGAGCAGTTCTTC.

This clonotype was seen only a few times. This chain links TRBV5-1 with TRBJ2-3; 7 bases match TRBD2. From germline, CDR1 is SGHRS and CDR2 YFSETQ. The CDR3 runs 14 residues. J was trimmed by 6 bases and V by 4 bases; bases with no gene match: 8. CDR3 amino acids: CASSVERGGDTQYF. The DNA of the CDR3 is TGCGCCAGCAGCGTGGAGCGGGGAGGCGATACGCAGTATTTT.

This clonotype was counted at least ten times. The chain recombines TRBV4-1 with TRBJ2-1, with 7 bases matching TRBD1. Trimming took 0 bases from V and 1 from J; bases not matched to a gene: 3. There are 16 residues in the CDR3. Germline V gives CDR1 MGHRA, CDR2 YSYEKL. DNA for the CDR3: TGCGCCAGCAGCCAAGATGCAGGGGGTTCCTACAATGAGCAGTTCTTC. Translation: CASSQDAGGSYNEQFF.

This clonotype showed up many times. The chain combines TRBV28 with TRBJ1-2; D not certain. Germline assignment: CDR1 MDHEN and CDR2 SYDVKM. V lost 7 bases and J lost 2, with 14 bases in between. The CDR3 loop spans 14 amino acids. This CDR3 reads CASIPQGQNYGYTF. The CDR3 DNA sequence: TGTGCCAGCATCCCACAAGGGCAGAACTATGGCTACACCTTC.